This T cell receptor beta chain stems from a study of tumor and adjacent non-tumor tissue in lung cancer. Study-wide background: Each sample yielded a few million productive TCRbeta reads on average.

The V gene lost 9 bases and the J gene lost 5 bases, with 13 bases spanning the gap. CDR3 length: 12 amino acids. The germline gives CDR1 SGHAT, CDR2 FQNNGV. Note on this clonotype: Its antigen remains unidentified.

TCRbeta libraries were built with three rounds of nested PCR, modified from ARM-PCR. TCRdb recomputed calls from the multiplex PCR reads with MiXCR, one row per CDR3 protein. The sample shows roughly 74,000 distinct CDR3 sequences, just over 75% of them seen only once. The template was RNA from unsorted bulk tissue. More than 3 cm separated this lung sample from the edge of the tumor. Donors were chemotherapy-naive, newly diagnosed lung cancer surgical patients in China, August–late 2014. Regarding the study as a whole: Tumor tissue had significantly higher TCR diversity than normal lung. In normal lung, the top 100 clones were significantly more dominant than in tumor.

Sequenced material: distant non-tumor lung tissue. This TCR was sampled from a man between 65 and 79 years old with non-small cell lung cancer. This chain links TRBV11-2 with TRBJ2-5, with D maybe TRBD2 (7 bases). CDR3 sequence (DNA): TGTGCCAGTATCTGGGGGGGCGAGACCCAGTACTTC. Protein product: CASIWGGETQYF. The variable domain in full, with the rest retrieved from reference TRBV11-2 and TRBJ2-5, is EAGVAQSPRYKIIEKRQSVAFWCNPISGHATLYWYQQILGQGPKLLIQFQNNGVVDDSQLPKDRFSAERLKGVDSTLKIQPAKLEDSAVYLCASIWGGETQYFGPGTRLLVL.